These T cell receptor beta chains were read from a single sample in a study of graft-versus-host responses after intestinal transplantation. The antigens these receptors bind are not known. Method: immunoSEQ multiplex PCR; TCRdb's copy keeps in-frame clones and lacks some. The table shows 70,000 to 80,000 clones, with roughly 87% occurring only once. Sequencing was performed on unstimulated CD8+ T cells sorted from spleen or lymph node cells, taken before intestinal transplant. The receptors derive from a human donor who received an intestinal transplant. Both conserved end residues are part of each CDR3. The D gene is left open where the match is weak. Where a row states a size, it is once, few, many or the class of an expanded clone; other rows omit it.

DNA: TGTGCCAGCAGTTTATCCCAGGGTCCCTACGAGCAGTACTTC; CDR3: CASSLSQGPYEQYF; D: .; J: TRBJ2-7; size: .; V: TRBV27
DNA: TGTGCCAGCAGCCCGCGGGGGGGCCCCTTAGGAGAGACCCAGTACTTC; CDR3: CASSPRGGPLGETQYF; D: TRBD2; J: TRBJ2-5; size: .; V: TRBV5-8
DNA: TGTGCCAGCAGTAGACAGGAGAACGTTAACTACGAGCAGTACTTC; CDR3: CASSRQENVNYEQYF; D: .; J: TRBJ2-7; size: .; V: TRBV6-5
DNA: TGCGCCAGCAGCCAAGAGGGGGCTAGCGGGACATGGCGGGGGTACGAGCAGTACTTC; CDR3: CASSQEGASGTWRGYEQYF; D: TRBD2; J: TRBJ2-7; size: .; V: TRBV4-1
DNA: TGTGCCAGCAGCCAGGGGTGGGACAACACCGGGGAGCTGTTTTTT; CDR3: CASSQGWDNTGELFF; D: .; J: TRBJ2-2; size: once; V: TRBV13
DNA: TGTGCCAGCAGCTACACCAGACAACCCTCCGAGCAGTACTTC; CDR3: CASSYTRQPSEQYF; D: .; J: TRBJ2-7; size: .; V: TRBV7-9
DNA: TGCGCCAGCAGCCAAGGGCCAGGCCCCACAGATACGCAGTATTTT; CDR3: CASSQGPGPTDTQYF; D: .; J: TRBJ2-3; size: once; V: TRBV4-1
DNA: TGTGCCAGCACCCCGGGGGGAGCCGGGCCCTACGAGCAGTACTTC; CDR3: CASTPGGAGPYEQYF; D: TRBD2; J: TRBJ2-7; size: .; V: TRBV7-8
DNA: TGCGCCAGCAGCCACGGGGTGGGGAACACTGAAGCTTTCTTT; CDR3: CASSHGVGNTEAFF; D: .; J: TRBJ1-1; size: .; V: TRBV4-1
DNA: TGCGCCAGCAGCCACGGCAGGGGGTACGAGCAGTACTTC; CDR3: CASSHGRGYEQYF; D: TRBD1; J: TRBJ2-7; size: .; V: TRBV4-1
DNA: TGTGCCAGCAGCGCGGGGGACAGCAATTCACCCCTCCACTTT; CDR3: CASSAGDSNSPLHF; D: TRBD1; J: TRBJ1-6; size: .; V: TRBV9
DNA: TGTGCCAGTAGTATAGGGGGGGAACTAGCGGGGGCTGGAGATACGCAGTATTTT; CDR3: CASSIGGELAGAGDTQYF; D: TRBD2; J: TRBJ2-3; size: .; V: TRBV19
DNA: TGTGCCAGCAGCGCCCTAGGGGGAGATGAGCAGTTCTTC; CDR3: CASSALGGDEQFF; D: .; J: TRBJ2-1; size: .; V: TRBV9
DNA: TGTGCCAGCAGGCAGGGGGTAGTGACTGAAGCTTTCTTT; CDR3: CASRQGVVTEAFF; D: TRBD1; J: TRBJ1-1; size: .; V: TRBV6-5
DNA: TGTGCCAGCAGCTTGGAGTCCTACGAGCAGTACTTC; CDR3: CASSLESYEQYF; D: .; J: TRBJ2-7; size: few; V: TRBV7-2
DNA: TGTGCCAGCAGCCCGACGGGGGGGGCGGACACTGAAGCTTTCTTT; CDR3: CASSPTGGADTEAFF; D: .; J: TRBJ1-1; size: .; V: TRBV9
DNA: TGTGCCAGCAGTGTGATGGGGGGACCTACTGGCTACACCTTC; CDR3: CASSVMGGPTGYTF; D: .; J: TRBJ1-2; size: .; V: TRBV27
DNA: TGTGCCAGCACCCCCGGAACAGGGACTGAAGCTTTCTTT; CDR3: CASTPGTGTEAFF; D: .; J: TRBJ1-1; size: .; V: TRBV6-5
DNA: TGTGCCAGTAGTATCCGTGCGGCCGGGGTTTTGGAGACCCAGTACTTC; CDR3: CASSIRAAGVLETQYF; D: .; J: TRBJ2-5; size: .; V: TRBV19
DNA: TGTGCCAGTAGTATTGGGGGCAGGGGGCCTTATGAGCAGTTCTTC; CDR3: CASSIGGRGPYEQFF; D: TRBD1; J: TRBJ2-1; size: .; V: TRBV19
DNA: TGCAGCGTCAACGGAGGGAGCGATGAGCAGTTCTTC; CDR3: CSVNGGSDEQFF; D: .; J: TRBJ2-1; size: .; V: TRBV29-1
DNA: TGCGCCAGCAGCCAAGATTCGACGGGGGGCACTCAGCCCCAGCATTTT; CDR3: CASSQDSTGGTQPQHF; D: .; J: TRBJ1-5; size: .; V: TRBV4-1
DNA: TGCAGCGTCTTGGACAGCCGGAACACTGAAGCTTTCTTT; CDR3: CSVLDSRNTEAFF; D: .; J: TRBJ1-1; size: .; V: TRBV29-1
DNA: TGTGCCAGCAGCCTAGGGGGACAGAACACTGAAGCTTTCTTT; CDR3: CASSLGGQNTEAFF; D: .; J: TRBJ1-1; size: .; V: TRBV7-6
DNA: TGCGCCAGCAGTGGGGGACTAGCGTACAATGAGCAGTTCTTC; CDR3: CASSGGLAYNEQFF; D: TRBD2; J: TRBJ2-1; size: .; V: TRBV10-2
DNA: TGTGCCAGCAGTCCGACCCCGCTCAGGGGCGGAGAGACCCAGTACTTC; CDR3: CASSPTPLRGGETQYF; D: .; J: TRBJ2-5; size: .; V: TRBV13
DNA: TGTGCCAGCAGTCCAGACAGGGGAGCCGCCTACGAGCAGTACTTC; CDR3: CASSPDRGAAYEQYF; D: TRBD1; J: TRBJ2-7; size: .; V: TRBV25-1
DNA: TGTGCCAGCAGCGACAACATGGACTACACCTTC; CDR3: CASSDNMDYTF; D: .; J: TRBJ1-2; size: few; V: TRBV2
DNA: TGTGCCAGCAGCCTCCGATCCCGGGGGGCCGGGCAAGAGACCCAGTACTTC; CDR3: CASSLRSRGAGQETQYF; D: .; J: TRBJ2-5; size: .; V: TRBV4-2
DNA: TGTGCCAGCAGCGCCCCCCCCGGGGGCACAGATACGCAGTATTTT; CDR3: CASSAPPGGTDTQYF; D: .; J: TRBJ2-3; size: .; V: TRBV7-3
DNA: TGTGCCAGCGGGGGAGGACTAGCGAACACCGGGGAGCTGTTTTTT; CDR3: CASGGGLANTGELFF; D: TRBD2; J: TRBJ2-2; size: few; V: TRBV7-9
DNA: TGTGCCAGCAGCTTAGCCCTCTACGAGCAGTACTTC; CDR3: CASSLALYEQYF; D: .; J: TRBJ2-7; size: .; V: TRBV7-9
DNA: TGTGCCAGCAGCCCGGGGGGAGAAGGCAAAAACATTCAGTACTTC; CDR3: CASSPGGEGKNIQYF; D: TRBD2; J: TRBJ2-4; size: .; V: TRBV4-2
DNA: TGCGCCAGCAGTGTAGGGACAGCTTTCTTTAGGCAGTACTTC; CDR3: CASSVGTAFFRQYF; D: TRBD1; J: TRBJ2-7; size: .; V: TRBV10-2
DNA: TGTGCCAGCAGTGAACTAGCGGGGGTTGTTTTGGATACGCAGTATTTT; CDR3: CASSELAGVVLDTQYF; D: TRBD2; J: TRBJ2-3; size: .; V: TRBV6-1
DNA: TGTGCCAGCAGCCCCGGGAGTAACACTGAAGCTTTCTTT; CDR3: CASSPGSNTEAFF; D: .; J: TRBJ1-1; size: few; V: TRBV9
DNA: TGTGCCAGCAGCACTGGGGGCAGGGGCTTAGAAGAAAAACTGTTTTTT; CDR3: CASSTGGRGLEEKLFF; D: .; J: TRBJ1-4; size: .; V: TRBV5-4
DNA: TGTGCCAGCAGCTTGGACGGGGGGGTCCAAGAGACCCAGTACTTC; CDR3: CASSLDGGVQETQYF; D: TRBD2; J: TRBJ2-5; size: .; V: TRBV7-3
DNA: TGTGCCAGCAGCCAAGATGCAGGTGGTGGGGCCAACGTCCTGACTTTC; CDR3: CASSQDAGGGANVLTF; D: .; J: TRBJ2-6; size: .; V: TRBV4-2
DNA: TGCGCCAGGAAAAAGAGGGACACTGAAGCTTTCTTT; CDR3: CARKKRDTEAFF; D: .; J: TRBJ1-1; size: .; V: TRBV10-1
DNA: TGTGCCAGCAGCGGGGGGGGGCCCTATGGCTACACCTTC; CDR3: CASSGGGPYGYTF; D: .; J: TRBJ1-2; size: .; V: TRBV5-6
DNA: TGTGCCAGCAGCTCAGGGACACCGAACACTGAAGCTTTCTTT; CDR3: CASSSGTPNTEAFF; D: .; J: TRBJ1-1; size: .; V: TRBV13